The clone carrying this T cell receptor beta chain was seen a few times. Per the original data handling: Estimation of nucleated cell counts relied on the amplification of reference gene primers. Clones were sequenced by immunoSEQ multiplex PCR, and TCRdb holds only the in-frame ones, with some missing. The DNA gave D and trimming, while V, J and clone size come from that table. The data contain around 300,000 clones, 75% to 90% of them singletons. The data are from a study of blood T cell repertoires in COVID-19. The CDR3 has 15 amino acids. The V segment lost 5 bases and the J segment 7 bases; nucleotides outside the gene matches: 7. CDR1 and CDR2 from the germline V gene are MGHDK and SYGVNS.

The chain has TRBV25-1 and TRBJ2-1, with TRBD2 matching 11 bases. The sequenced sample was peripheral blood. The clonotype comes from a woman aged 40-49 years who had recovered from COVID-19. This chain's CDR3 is CASSTGTSGRNEQFF. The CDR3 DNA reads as TGTGCCAGCAGTACCGGGACTAGCGGCCGAAATGAGCAGTTCTTC.